The clone carrying this T cell receptor beta chain was observed many times. Trimming took off 5 bases at V and 0 bases at J, with 11 bases between the two ends. The CDR3 sequence is 15 residues long. Germline values: CDR1 SGHTA, CDR2 FQGNSA. The repertoire came from unfractionated whole blood and reflected all unsorted peripheral T cells. The source of the sample is a study of HIV-infected patients and healthy controls. Alpha and beta constant-region primers primed reverse transcription of 500 to 550 ng RNA. Alpha and beta chain libraries were made separately by chain-specific third strand synthesis with multiplexing indices. TCRdb analysed the 5' RACE reads with MiXCR anew, one entry per CDR3 protein. The sample carries 15,000 to 20,000 distinct CDR3 sequences, around 5.5% recorded once.

The sequenced sample was blood. The sequence derives from an adult in good health. The rearrangement links TRBV7-2 to TRBJ1-3; D gene unclear. The CDR3: CASSPPSISGNTIYF. The CDR3 nucleotides read TGTGCCAGCAGCCCCCCCAGTATCTCTGGAAACACCATATATTTT.